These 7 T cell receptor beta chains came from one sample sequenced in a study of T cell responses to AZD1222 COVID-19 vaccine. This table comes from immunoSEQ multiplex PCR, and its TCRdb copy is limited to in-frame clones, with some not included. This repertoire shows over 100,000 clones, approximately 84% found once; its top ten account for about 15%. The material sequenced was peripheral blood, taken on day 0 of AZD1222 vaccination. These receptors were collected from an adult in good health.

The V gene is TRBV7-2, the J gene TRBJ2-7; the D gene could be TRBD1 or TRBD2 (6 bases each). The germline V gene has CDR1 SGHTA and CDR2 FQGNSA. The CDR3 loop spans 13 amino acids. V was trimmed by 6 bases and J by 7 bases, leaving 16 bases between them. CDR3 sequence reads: CASSKRGLGEQYF. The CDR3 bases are TGTGCCAGCAGTAAACGGGGGCTGGGAGAGCAGTACTTC. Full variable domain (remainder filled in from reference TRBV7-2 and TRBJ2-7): GAGVSQSPSNKVTEKGKDVELRCDPISGHTALYWYRQSLGQGLEFLIYFQGNSAPDKSGLPSDRFSAERTGGSVSTLTIQRTQQEDSAVYLCASSKRGLGEQYFGPGTRLTVT.

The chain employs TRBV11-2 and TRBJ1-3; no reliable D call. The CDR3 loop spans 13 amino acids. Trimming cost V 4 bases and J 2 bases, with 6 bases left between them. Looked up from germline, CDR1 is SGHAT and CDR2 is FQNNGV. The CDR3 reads CASSSSPGNTIYF. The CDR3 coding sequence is TGTGCCAGCAGCTCCTCTCCTGGAAACACCATATATTTT.

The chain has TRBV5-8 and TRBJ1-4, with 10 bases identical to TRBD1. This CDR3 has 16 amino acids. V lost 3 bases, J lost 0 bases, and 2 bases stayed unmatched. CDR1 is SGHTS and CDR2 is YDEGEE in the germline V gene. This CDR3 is CASSSGTGATNEKLFF. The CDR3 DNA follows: TGTGCCAGCAGCTCTGGGACAGGGGCAACTAATGAAAAACTGTTTTTT.

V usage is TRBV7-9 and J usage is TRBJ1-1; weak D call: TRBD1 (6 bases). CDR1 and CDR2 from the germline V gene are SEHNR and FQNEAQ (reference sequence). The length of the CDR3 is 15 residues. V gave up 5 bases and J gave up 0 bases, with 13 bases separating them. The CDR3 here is CASSPQGAVNTEAFF. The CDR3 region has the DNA TGTGCCAGCAGCCCACAGGGCGCGGTGAACACTGAAGCTTTCTTT.

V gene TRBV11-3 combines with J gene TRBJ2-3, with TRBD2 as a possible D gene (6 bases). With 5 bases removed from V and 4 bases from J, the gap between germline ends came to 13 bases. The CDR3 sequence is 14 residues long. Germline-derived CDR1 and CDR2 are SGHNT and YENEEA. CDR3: CASSPTRGADTQYF. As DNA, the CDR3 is TGTGCCAGCAGCCCGACTAGGGGCGCAGATACGCAGTATTTT.

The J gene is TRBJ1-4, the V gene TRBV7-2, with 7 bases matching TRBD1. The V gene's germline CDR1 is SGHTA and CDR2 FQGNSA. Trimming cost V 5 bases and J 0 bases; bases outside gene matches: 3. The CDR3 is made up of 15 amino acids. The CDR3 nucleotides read TGTGCCAGCAGCAGGAGGGGGCCAACTAATGAAAAACTGTTTTTT. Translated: CASSRRGPTNEKLFF. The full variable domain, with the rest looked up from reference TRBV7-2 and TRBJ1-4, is GAGVSQSPSNKVTEKGKDVELRCDPISGHTALYWYRQSLGQGLEFLIYFQGNSAPDKSGLPSDRFSAERTGGSVSTLTIQRTQQEDSAVYLCASSRRGPTNEKLFFGSGTQLSVL.

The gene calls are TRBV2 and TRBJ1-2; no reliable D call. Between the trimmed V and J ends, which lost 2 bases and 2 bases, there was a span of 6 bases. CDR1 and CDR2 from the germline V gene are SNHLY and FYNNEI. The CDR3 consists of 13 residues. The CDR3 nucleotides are TGTGCCAGCAGTGAAATGATGAACTATGGCTACACCTTC. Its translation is CASSEMMNYGYTF.